This T cell receptor beta chain is drawn from a study of shared T cell receptors in the human thymus. Sequencing used immunoSEQ multiplex PCR; TCRdb keeps in-frame clones, though not all of them. The table includes about 660,000 clones, 87% detected once. The germline CDR1 and CDR2 sequences are SGHRS and YFSETQ. Trimming cost V 2 bases and J 10 bases, with 12 bases left between them. CDR3 length: 13 amino acids. These data were also reused for a study on human thymus T cells.

The gene calls are TRBV5-1 and TRBJ1-4, with D possibly being TRBD1 (5 bases). Input material: thymocytes. The origin of this receptor is a boy under two years old with a congenital heart defect. CDR3 DNA sequence: TGCGCCAGCAGCTTCGAAGGGGCCGGAAAACTGTTTTTT. Translation: CASSFEGAGKLFF.